The source of this T cell receptor beta chain is a study of cytomegalovirus exposure and HLA in healthy donors. Study observations and caveats: TCR beta sequences numbering over 15,000 were associated with HLA alleles at 0.05 false discovery rate in a later analysis.

Amplification used 60 Vbeta primers and 13 Jbeta primers. The data were produced by immunoSEQ multiplex PCR, yet TCRdb's version contains in-frame clones alone and is incomplete. Of 85,000 to 130,000 clones listed, roughly 73% were seen once; the top ten hold more than 2%. The germline V gene has CDR1 MNHEY and CDR2 SVGAGI. This CDR3 has 13 residues. The V gene end was trimmed by 6 bases and the J gene end by 8 bases; junction bases not matched to a gene: 9. As regards this clone: Antigen specificity is unknown.

The sequence was collected from a man between 35 and 55 years old in good health and CMV-seronegative. The rearrangement joins TRBV6-5 to TRBJ1-2; 7 bases align to TRBD1. The sequenced sample consisted of PBMCs. In DNA form, the CDR3 reads TGTGCCAGCAGATTATTGACAGGGAAGGGCTACACCTTC. Translation: CASRLLTGKGYTF.